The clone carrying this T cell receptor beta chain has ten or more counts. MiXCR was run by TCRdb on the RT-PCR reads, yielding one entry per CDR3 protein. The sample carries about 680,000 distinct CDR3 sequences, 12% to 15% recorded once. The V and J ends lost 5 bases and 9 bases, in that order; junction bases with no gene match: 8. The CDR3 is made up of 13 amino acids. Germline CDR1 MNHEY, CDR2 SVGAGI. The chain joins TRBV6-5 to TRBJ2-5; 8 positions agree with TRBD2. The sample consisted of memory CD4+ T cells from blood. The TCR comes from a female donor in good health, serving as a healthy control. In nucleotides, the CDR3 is TGTGCCAGCAGTCCCGGGACTAGGAGGGCCCAGTACTTC. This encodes CASSPGTRRAQYF.